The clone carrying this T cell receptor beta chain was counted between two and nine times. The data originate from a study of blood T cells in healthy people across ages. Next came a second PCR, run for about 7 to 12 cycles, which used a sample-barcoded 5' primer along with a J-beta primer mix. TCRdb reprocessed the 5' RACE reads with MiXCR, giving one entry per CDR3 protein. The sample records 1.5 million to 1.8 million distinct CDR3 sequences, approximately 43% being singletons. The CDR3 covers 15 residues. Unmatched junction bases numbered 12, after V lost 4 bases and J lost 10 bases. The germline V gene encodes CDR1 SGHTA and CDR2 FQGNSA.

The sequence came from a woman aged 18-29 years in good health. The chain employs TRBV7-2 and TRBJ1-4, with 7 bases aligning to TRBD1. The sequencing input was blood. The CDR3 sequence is CASSSSPGTVGKLFF. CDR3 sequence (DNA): TGTGCCAGCAGCTCATCCCCAGGGACAGTGGGAAAACTGTTTTTT.